A selection of T cell receptor beta chains follows, all from one sample in a study of blood T cell repertoires in COVID-19. Profiled with immunoSEQ multiplex PCR; TCRdb holds only in-frame clones, not every one. This sample has 85,000 to 100,000 clones, with about four fifths found just once. Sequenced material: peripheral blood. All receptors derive from a human donor in a cohort sampled during active COVID-19. CDR3s include the opening cysteine and the closing phenylalanine or tryptophan. A D gene is named only where the DNA matches it firmly. Clone size is shown for a subset of rows, as once, few, many or a class of expanded clone.

V gene	D gene	clone size	J gene	CDR3 protein	CDR3 DNA
TRBV4-3	-	-	TRBJ1-2	CASSQDTQGPYGYTF	TGCGCCAGCAGCCAAGACACACAGGGCCCCTATGGCTACACCTTC
TRBV25-1	-	-	TRBJ1-4	CASSPGIKINEKLFF	TGTGCCAGCAGTCCCGGTATTAAAATTAATGAAAAACTGTTTTTT
TRBV29-1	TRBD1	-	TRBJ1-2	CSVDGRGVDGYTF	TGCAGCGTTGATGGCAGGGGGGTAGATGGCTACACCTTC
TRBV6-5	TRBD2	-	TRBJ2-3	CASSYSGGTFTDTQYF	TGTGCCAGCAGTTACAGCGGGGGGACCTTCACAGATACGCAGTATTTT
TRBV6-5	TRBD1	-	TRBJ1-1	CASRGQGANTEAFF	TGTGCCAGCAGAGGGCAGGGGGCGAACACTGAAGCTTTCTTT
TRBV5-1	TRBD1	-	TRBJ2-4	CASSLTGTGETKNIQYF	TGCGCCAGCAGCCTGACAGGGACAGGGGAAACCAAAAACATTCAGTACTTC
TRBV6-6	TRBD1	-	TRBJ2-4	CASGSGQGLTKNIQYF	TGTGCCAGCGGATCCGGACAGGGTTTGACCAAAAACATTCAGTACTTC
TRBV5-5	-	few	TRBJ2-7	CASSLLGDTGGHEQYF	TGTGCCAGCAGCTTGTTAGGGGATACAGGCGGTCACGAGCAGTACTTC
TRBV12-5	TRBD1	-	TRBJ1-3	CASGLVGWTGHNSGNTIYF	TGTGCTAGTGGTTTGGTAGGTTGGACAGGCCATAACTCTGGAAACACCATATATTTT
TRBV5-1	-	-	TRBJ1-1	CASSLDKGPEAFF	TGCGCCAGCAGCCTCGACAAGGGGCCTGAAGCTTTCTTT
TRBV27	-	-	TRBJ2-7	CASSLKLGDEQYF	TGTGCCAGCAGTTTGAAGTTGGGCGACGAGCAGTACTTC
TRBV29-1	-	-	TRBJ1-1	CSVGLGGTEAFF	TGCAGCGTTGGATTGGGGGGGACTGAAGCTTTCTTT
TRBV10-1	-	-	TRBJ2-2	CASSEPSDQPTGELFF	TGCGCCAGCAGTGAGCCTAGCGATCAACCCACCGGGGAGCTGTTTTTT
TRBV19	TRBD2	-	TRBJ2-2	CASSTGLAKSPTGELFF	TGTGCCAGTAGTACGGGACTAGCGAAATCTCCCACCGGGGAGCTGTTTTTT
TRBV18	TRBD2	few	TRBJ2-5	CASSPSSPGTSGSGTQYF	TGTGCCAGCTCACCATCAAGCCCCGGGACTAGCGGGAGTGGGACCCAGTACTTC
TRBV10-3	TRBD2	-	TRBJ2-1	CAISEPSGGAYEQFF	TGTGCCATCAGTGAGCCTAGCGGGGGGGCGTATGAGCAGTTCTTC
TRBV7-2	TRBD1	few	TRBJ1-1	CASSFAGGTEAFF	TGTGCCAGCAGCTTTGCAGGGGGCACTGAAGCTTTCTTT
TRBV7-8	-	-	TRBJ1-6	CASRIVGLEGSPLHF	TGTGCCAGCAGAATAGTCGGGCTTGAGGGATCACCCCTCCACTTT
TRBV18	-	-	TRBJ1-1	CASSPTTITEAFF	TGTGCCAGCTCACCTACAACGATAACTGAAGCTTTCTTT
TRBV7-9	-	-	TRBJ2-5	CASSYPAGQETQYF	TGTGCCAGCAGCTATCCTGCGGGACAAGAGACCCAGTACTTC
TRBV6-5	-	-	TRBJ1-2	CASGSAGGNYGYTF	TGTGCCAGCGGGTCCGCGGGCGGCAACTATGGCTACACCTTC
TRBV5-1	TRBD2	-	TRBJ2-3	CASSLVLAGSTDTQYF	TGCGCCAGCAGCTTGGTCCTAGCGGGAAGCACAGATACGCAGTATTTT
TRBV6-2/TRBV6-3	TRBD1	-	TRBJ1-1	CASSTPRTGGTEAFF	TGTGCCAGCAGTACCCCTAGGACAGGGGGCACTGAAGCTTTCTTT
TRBV9	-	-	TRBJ1-4	CASSEGGYPTNEKLFF	TGTGCCAGCAGCGAGGGGGGGTATCCAACTAATGAAAAACTGTTTTTT
TRBV7-8	-	once	TRBJ1-1	CAVGREKAFF	TGTGCTGTCGGGAGGGAAAAAGCTTTCTTT
TRBV15	TRBD1	-	TRBJ1-2	CATRGQGWLGYGYTF	TGTGCCACCAGGGGACAGGGGTGGTTGGGCTATGGCTACACCTTC
TRBV3-1/TRBV3-2	TRBD2	-	TRBJ2-1	CASSFNSAGTSITNEQFF	TGTGCCAGCAGCTTCAATTCTGCCGGGACTAGCATTACCAATGAGCAGTTCTTC
TRBV28	TRBD2	-	TRBJ2-7	CASREDGGIYEQYF	TGTGCCAGCAGGGAGGACGGGGGGATTTACGAGCAGTACTTC
TRBV10-2	-	-	TRBJ2-7	CASSPPPLSGYEQYF	TGCGCCAGCAGTCCACCCCCGCTATCAGGGTACGAGCAGTACTTC
TRBV7-9	TRBD1	-	TRBJ2-1	CASSTDRGRTLAEQFF	TGTGCCAGCAGCACGGACAGGGGGCGAACTTTAGCTGAGCAGTTCTTC
TRBV6-5	TRBD1	-	TRBJ2-1	CASRGLGQGLDEQFF	TGTGCCAGCAGGGGGTTGGGACAGGGTCTTGATGAGCAGTTCTTC
TRBV18	-	-	TRBJ2-7	CASSYRTAQTTTSYEQYF	TGTGCCAGCTCGTATAGGACAGCGCAAACAACTACCTCCTACGAGCAGTACTTC
TRBV7-9	-	-	TRBJ2-6	CASSIQGTGANVLTF	TGTGCCAGCAGCATTCAGGGGACCGGGGCCAACGTCCTGACTTTC
TRBV7-9	TRBD2	-	TRBJ2-2	CASSPRTSGSNTGELFF	TGTGCCAGCAGCCCCAGGACTAGCGGGTCGAACACCGGGGAGCTGTTTTTT
TRBV7-9	-	-	TRBJ1-4	CASSTRRDSYNEKLFF	TGTGCCAGCAGCACCCGCCGAGACAGCTATAATGAAAAACTGTTTTTT
TRBV5-5	-	-	TRBJ1-2	CASSFRVVNGYTF	TGTGCCAGCAGCTTCAGGGTTGTCAATGGCTACACCTTC
TRBV5-4	-	-	TRBJ2-1	CASSLGLGQGFNEQFF	TGTGCCAGCAGCTTGGGTCTGGGGCAGGGTTTTAATGAGCAGTTCTTC
TRBV7-9	-	-	TRBJ2-5	CASSPGTSLGGETQYF	TGTGCCAGCAGCCCTGGGACCTCTCTGGGGGGAGAGACCCAGTACTTC
TRBV5-1	-	-	TRBJ2-3	CASSAGITDTQYF	TGCGCCAGCAGCGCCGGGATCACAGATACGCAGTATTTT
TRBV5-1	-	-	TRBJ1-5	CASSLVGGSQPQHF	TGCGCCAGCAGCTTGGTGGGGGGGAGTCAGCCCCAGCATTTT
TRBV19	TRBD2	-	TRBJ2-7	CASSIAAGTSYEQYF	TGTGCCAGTAGTATTGCAGCGGGGACTTCCTACGAGCAGTACTTC
TRBV28	-	-	TRBJ1-2	CASTLWGRNYGYTF	TGTGCCAGCACCCTCTGGGGGCGCAACTATGGCTACACCTTC
TRBV19	TRBD2	once	TRBJ2-1	CASSLIREGLSYNEQFF	TGTGCCAGTAGCCTAATACGGGAGGGCCTCTCCTACAATGAGCAGTTCTTC
TRBV28	-	-	TRBJ1-3	CASTAEVRNTIYF	TGTGCCAGCACCGCGGAAGTCCGGAACACCATATATTTT
TRBV2	-	-	TRBJ2-1	CASNRAYNEQFF	TGTGCCAGCAACCGGGCCTACAATGAGCAGTTCTTC
TRBV18	-	-	TRBJ1-4	CASSPSRGGTNEKLFF	TGTGCCAGCTCACCCTCCCGGGGGGGCACTAATGAAAAACTGTTTTTT
TRBV11-2	TRBD2	few	TRBJ2-3	CASSLGGSGGYTDTQYF	TGTGCCAGCAGCTTAGGTGGTAGCGGGGGGTACACAGATACGCAGTATTTT
TRBV9	-	-	TRBJ2-1	CASSPEGTSYNEQFF	TGTGCCAGCAGCCCAGAGGGGACTTCTTACAATGAGCAGTTCTTC
TRBV11-2	TRBD1	-	TRBJ1-4	CASAGQGIEKLFF	TGTGCCAGCGCGGGACAGGGGATTGAAAAACTGTTTTTT
TRBV6-5	-	-	TRBJ2-2	CASSYEVLAGELFF	TGTGCCAGCAGTTACGAGGTTCTGGCCGGGGAGCTGTTTTTT
TRBV6-5	TRBD1	-	TRBJ1-4	CASSGQGATNEKLFF	TGTGCCAGCTCCGGACAGGGAGCAACTAATGAAAAACTGTTTTTT
TRBV3-1/TRBV3-2	-	-	TRBJ1-6	CASSPRDSSYNSPLHF	TGTGCCAGCAGCCCCCGAGACAGCTCCTATAATTCACCCCTCCACTTT
TRBV9	-	-	TRBJ2-5	CASSVISQGGETQYF	TGTGCCAGCAGCGTAATTTCACAGGGCGGAGAGACCCAGTACTTC
TRBV7-9	TRBD1	-	TRBJ2-7	CASSLPGQGAYEQYF	TGTGCCAGCAGTTTACCGGGACAGGGAGCCTACGAGCAGTACTTC